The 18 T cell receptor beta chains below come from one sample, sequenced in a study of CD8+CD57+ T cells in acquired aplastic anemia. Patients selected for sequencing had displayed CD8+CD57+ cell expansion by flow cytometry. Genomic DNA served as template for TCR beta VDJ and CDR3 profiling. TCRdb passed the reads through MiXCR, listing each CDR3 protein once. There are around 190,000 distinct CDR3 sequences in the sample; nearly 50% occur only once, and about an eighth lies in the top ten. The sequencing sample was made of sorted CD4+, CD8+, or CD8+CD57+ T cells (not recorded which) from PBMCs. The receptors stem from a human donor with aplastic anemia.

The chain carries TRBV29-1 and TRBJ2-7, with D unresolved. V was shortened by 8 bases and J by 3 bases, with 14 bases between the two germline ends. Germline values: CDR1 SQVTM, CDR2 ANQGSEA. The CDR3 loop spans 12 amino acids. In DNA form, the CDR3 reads TGCAGCAGTCTCCTCCCAGGCTACGAGCAGTACTTC. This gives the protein CSSLLPGYEQYF.

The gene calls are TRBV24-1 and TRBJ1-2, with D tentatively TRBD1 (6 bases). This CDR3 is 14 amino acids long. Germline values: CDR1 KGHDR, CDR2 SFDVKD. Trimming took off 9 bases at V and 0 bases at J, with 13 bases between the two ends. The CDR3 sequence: CATGGTQTNYGYTF. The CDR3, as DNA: TGTGCCACCGGGGGGACACAGACTAACTATGGCTACACCTTC.

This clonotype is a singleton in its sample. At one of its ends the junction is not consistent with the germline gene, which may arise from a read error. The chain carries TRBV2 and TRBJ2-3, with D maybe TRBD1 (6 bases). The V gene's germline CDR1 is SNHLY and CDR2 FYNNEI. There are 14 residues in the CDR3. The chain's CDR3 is CASSDSGRTDTQYF. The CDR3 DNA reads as TGTGCCAGCAGTGATTCCGGTAGGACAGATACGCAGTATTTC. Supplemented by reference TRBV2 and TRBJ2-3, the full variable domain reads EPEVTQTPSHQVTQMGQEVILRCVPISNHLYFYWYRQILGQKVEFLVSFYNNEISEKSEIFDDQFSVERPDGSNFTLKIRSTKLEDSAMYFCASSDSGRTDTQYFGPGTRLTVL.

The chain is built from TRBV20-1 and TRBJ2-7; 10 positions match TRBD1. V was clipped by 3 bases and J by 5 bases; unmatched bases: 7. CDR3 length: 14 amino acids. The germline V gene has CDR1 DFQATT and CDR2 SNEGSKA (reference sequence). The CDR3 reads CSASPGTGVDEQYF. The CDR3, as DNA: TGCAGTGCTAGTCCCGGGACAGGGGTCGACGAGCAGTACTTC.

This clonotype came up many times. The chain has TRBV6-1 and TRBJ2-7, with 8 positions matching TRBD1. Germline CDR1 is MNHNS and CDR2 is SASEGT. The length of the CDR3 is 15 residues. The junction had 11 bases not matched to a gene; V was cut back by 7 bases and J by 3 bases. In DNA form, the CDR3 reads TGTGCCAGCACTCCGCAACTAGGGACAGGCTACGAGCAGTACTTC. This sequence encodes CASTPQLGTGYEQYF.

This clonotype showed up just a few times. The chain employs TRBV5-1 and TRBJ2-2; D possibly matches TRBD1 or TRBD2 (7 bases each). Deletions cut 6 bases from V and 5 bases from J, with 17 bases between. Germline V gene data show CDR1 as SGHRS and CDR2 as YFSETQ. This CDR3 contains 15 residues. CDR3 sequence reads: CASTQGGRVTGELFF. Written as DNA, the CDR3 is TGCGCCAGCACCCAGGGGGGGCGCGTGACCGGGGAGCTGTTTTTT.

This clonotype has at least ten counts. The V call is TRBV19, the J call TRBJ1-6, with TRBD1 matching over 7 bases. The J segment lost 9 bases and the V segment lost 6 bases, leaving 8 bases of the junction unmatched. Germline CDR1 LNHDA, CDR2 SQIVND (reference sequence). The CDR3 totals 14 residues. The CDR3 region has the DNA TGTGCCAGTAGAAAGGGACAGCCGCCTTCACCCCTCCACTTT. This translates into CASRKGQPPSPLHF.

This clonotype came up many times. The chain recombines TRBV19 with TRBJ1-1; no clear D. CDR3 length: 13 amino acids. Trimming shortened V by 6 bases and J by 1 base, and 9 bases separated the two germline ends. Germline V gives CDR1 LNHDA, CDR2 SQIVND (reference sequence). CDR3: CASSMGRNTEAFF. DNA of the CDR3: TGTGCCAGTAGCATGGGCCGGAACACTGAAGCTTTCTTT.

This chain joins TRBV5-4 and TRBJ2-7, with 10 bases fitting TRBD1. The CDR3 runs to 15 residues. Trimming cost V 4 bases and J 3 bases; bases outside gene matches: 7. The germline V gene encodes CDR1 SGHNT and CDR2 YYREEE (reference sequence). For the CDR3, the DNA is TGTGCCAGCAGCCTGGGACAGGGGAACATCTACGAGCAGTACTTC. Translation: CASSLGQGNIYEQYF.

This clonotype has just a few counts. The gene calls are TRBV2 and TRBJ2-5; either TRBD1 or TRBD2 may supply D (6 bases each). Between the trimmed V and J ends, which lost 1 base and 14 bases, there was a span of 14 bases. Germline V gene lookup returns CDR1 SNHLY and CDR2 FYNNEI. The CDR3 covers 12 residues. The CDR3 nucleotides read TGTGCCAGCAGTGAAGAGAGACCGGGGGCCTACTTC. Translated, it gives CASSEERPGAYF. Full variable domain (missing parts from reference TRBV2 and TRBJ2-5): EPEVTQTPSHQVTQMGQEVILRCVPISNHLYFYWYRQILGQKVEFLVSFYNNEISEKSEIFDDQFSVERPDGSNFTLKIRSTKLEDSAMYFCASSEERPGAYFGPGTRLLVL.

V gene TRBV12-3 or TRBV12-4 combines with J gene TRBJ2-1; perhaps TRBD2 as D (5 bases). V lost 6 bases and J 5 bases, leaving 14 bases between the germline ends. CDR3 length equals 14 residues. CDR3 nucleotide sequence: TGTGCCAGCAGCTACGGGGTGCGGAACAATGAGCAGTTCTTC. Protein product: CASSYGVRNNEQFF.

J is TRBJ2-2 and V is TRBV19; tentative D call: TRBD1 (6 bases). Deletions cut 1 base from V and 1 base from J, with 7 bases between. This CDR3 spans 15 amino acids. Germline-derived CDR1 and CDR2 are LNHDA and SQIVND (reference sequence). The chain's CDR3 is CASSIAGVNTGELFF. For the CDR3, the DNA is TGTGCCAGTAGTATAGCAGGGGTGAACACCGGGGAGCTGTTTTTT.

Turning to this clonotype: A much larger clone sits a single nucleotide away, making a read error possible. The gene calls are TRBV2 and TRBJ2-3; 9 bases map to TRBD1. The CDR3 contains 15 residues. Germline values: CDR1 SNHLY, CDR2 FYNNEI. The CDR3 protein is CAILQRTGATDTRYF. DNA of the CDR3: TGTGCCATCTTGCAGAGGACAGGGGCCACAGATACGCGGTATTTT.

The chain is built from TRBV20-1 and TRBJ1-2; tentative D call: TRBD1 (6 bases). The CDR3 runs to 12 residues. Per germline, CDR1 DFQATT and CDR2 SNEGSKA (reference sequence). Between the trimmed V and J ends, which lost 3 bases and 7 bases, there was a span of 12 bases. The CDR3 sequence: CSASAGGGGYTF. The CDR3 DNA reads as TGCAGTGCTAGTGCGGGGGGCGGTGGCTACACCTTC.

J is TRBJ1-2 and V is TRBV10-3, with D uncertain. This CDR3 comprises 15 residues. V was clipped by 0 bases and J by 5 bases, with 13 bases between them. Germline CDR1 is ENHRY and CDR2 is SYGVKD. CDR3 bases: TGTGCCATCAGTGAGTCGCGGGATCTCGGGTATGGCTACACCTTC. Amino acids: CAISESRDLGYGYTF.

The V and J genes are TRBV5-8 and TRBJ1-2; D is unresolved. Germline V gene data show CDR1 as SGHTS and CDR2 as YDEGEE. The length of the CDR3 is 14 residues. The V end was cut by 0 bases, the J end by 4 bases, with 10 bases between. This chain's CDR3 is CASSLEAASYGYTF. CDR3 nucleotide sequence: TGTGCCAGCAGCTTGGAGGCGGCCAGCTATGGCTACACCTTC.

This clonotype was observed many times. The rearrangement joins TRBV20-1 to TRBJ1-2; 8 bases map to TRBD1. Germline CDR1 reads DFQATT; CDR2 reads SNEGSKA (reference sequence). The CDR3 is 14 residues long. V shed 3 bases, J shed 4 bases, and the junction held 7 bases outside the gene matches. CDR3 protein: CSASRPGQAYGYTF. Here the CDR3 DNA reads TGCAGTGCTAGCAGACCGGGACAGGCCTATGGCTACACCTTC.

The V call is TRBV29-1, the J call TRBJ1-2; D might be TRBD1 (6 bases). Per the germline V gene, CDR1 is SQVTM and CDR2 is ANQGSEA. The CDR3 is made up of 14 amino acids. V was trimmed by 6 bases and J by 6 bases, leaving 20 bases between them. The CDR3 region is CSVATGTIGNGYTF. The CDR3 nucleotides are TGCAGCGTCGCCACCGGGACAATAGGGAATGGCTACACCTTC.